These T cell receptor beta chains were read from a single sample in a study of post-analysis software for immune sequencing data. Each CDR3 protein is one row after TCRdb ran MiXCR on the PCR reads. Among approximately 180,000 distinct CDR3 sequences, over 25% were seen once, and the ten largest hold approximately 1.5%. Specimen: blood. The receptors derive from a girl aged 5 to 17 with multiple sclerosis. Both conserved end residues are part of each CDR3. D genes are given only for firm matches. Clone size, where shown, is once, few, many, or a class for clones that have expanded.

cdr3_aa: CASSSLGGNFEQFF; cdr3_nt: TGTGCCAGCAGCTCCCTGGGGGGCAATTTTGAGCAGTTCTTC; j_call: TRBJ2-1; d_call: -; clone_size: -; v_call: TRBV7-9
cdr3_aa: CASSSGLAGPPQETQYF; cdr3_nt: TGCGCCAGCAGCTCCGGACTAGCGGGTCCCCCGCAAGAGACCCAGTACTTC; j_call: TRBJ2-5; d_call: TRBD2; clone_size: -; v_call: TRBV5-1
cdr3_aa: CASSLQGAYTEAFF; cdr3_nt: TGTGCCAGCAGCCTACAGGGGGCTTACACTGAAGCTTTCTTT; j_call: TRBJ1-1; d_call: TRBD1; clone_size: few; v_call: TRBV2
cdr3_aa: CSARGFRGQYYEQYF; cdr3_nt: TGCAGTGCTAGAGGTTTCAGGGGGCAGTACTACGAGCAGTACTTC; j_call: TRBJ2-7; d_call: TRBD1; clone_size: many; v_call: TRBV20-1
cdr3_aa: CASSLGAEVGTEAFF; cdr3_nt: TGTGCCAGCAGCTTAGGGGCTGAGGTCGGCACTGAAGCTTTCTTT; j_call: TRBJ1-1; d_call: -; clone_size: -; v_call: TRBV7-8
cdr3_aa: CSGTHGETQYF; cdr3_nt: TGCAGTGGGACACATGGAGAGACCCAGTACTTC; j_call: TRBJ2-5; d_call: -; clone_size: -; v_call: TRBV20-1
cdr3_aa: CASSLGGLGAVVTSGHTYEQYF; cdr3_nt: TGTGCCAGCAGCTTAGGGGGACTGGGGGCAGTCGTTACTAGCGGCCATACCTACGAGCAGTACTTC; j_call: TRBJ2-7; d_call: TRBD2; clone_size: few; v_call: TRBV11-2
cdr3_aa: CASSYFRGSNTGERFF; cdr3_nt: TGTGCCAGCAGCTATTTTCGAGGGTCAAACACCGGGGAGCGGTTTTTT; j_call: TRBJ2-2; d_call: -; clone_size: -; v_call: TRBV7-8
cdr3_aa: CASSQATWTGGRQNTEAFF; cdr3_nt: TGTGCCAGCAGCCAAGCAACCTGGACAGGAGGGCGCCAGAACACTGAAGCTTTCTTT; j_call: TRBJ1-1; d_call: TRBD1; clone_size: -; v_call: TRBV3-1
cdr3_aa: CASSPESFGREGGYTF; cdr3_nt: TGTGCCAGCTCACCAGAGTCCTTCGGCAGAGAAGGCGGCTACACCTTC; j_call: TRBJ1-2; d_call: -; clone_size: -; v_call: TRBV18
cdr3_aa: CASSWVGYNEQFF; cdr3_nt: TGTGCCAGCAGCTGGGTAGGGTACAATGAGCAGTTCTTC; j_call: TRBJ2-1; d_call: -; clone_size: -; v_call: TRBV7-2
cdr3_aa: CASSGPLGEQFF; cdr3_nt: TGCGCCAGTTCGGGTCCCTTGGGTGAGCAGTTCTTC; j_call: TRBJ2-1; d_call: -; clone_size: few; v_call: TRBV5-1
cdr3_aa: CASSLGTSGTFSYEQYF; cdr3_nt: TGCGCCAGCAGCCTCGGGACTAGCGGGACTTTCTCCTACGAGCAGTACTTC; j_call: TRBJ2-7; d_call: TRBD2; clone_size: -; v_call: TRBV5-1
cdr3_aa: CASSLGLATSSYNEQFF; cdr3_nt: TGTGCCAGCAGCTTGGGGCTAGCGACCAGCTCCTACAATGAGCAGTTCTTC; j_call: TRBJ2-1; d_call: -; clone_size: -; v_call: TRBV12-3/TRBV12-4
cdr3_aa: CASSFATDTQYF; cdr3_nt: TGCGCCAGCAGCTTCGCCACAGATACGCAGTATTTT; j_call: TRBJ2-3; d_call: -; clone_size: -; v_call: TRBV5-1
cdr3_aa: CASRLIDQPQHF; cdr3_nt: TGTGCCAGCAGACTCATAGATCAGCCCCAGCATTTT; j_call: TRBJ1-5; d_call: -; clone_size: -; v_call: TRBV12-3/TRBV12-4
cdr3_aa: CASSPLGTDLFSGANVLTF; cdr3_nt: TGTGCCAGCAGCCCGTTGGGGACAGACCTTTTCTCTGGGGCCAACGTCCTGACTTTC; j_call: TRBJ2-6; d_call: TRBD1; clone_size: few; v_call: TRBV28
cdr3_aa: CASSDRTSGSTTPYF; cdr3_nt: TGCGCCAGCAGCGATCGGACTAGCGGGAGTACAACCCCGTATTTT; j_call: TRBJ2-3; d_call: TRBD2; clone_size: many; v_call: TRBV5-1
cdr3_aa: CSATWTWMGDEQFF; cdr3_nt: TGCAGTGCCACGTGGACCTGGATGGGTGATGAGCAGTTCTTC; j_call: TRBJ2-1; d_call: -; clone_size: -; v_call: TRBV20-1
cdr3_aa: CASSLQDRAITGELFF; cdr3_nt: TGTGCCAGCAGTTTACAAGACAGGGCCATCACCGGGGAGCTGTTTTTT; j_call: TRBJ2-2; d_call: TRBD1; clone_size: once; v_call: TRBV12-3/TRBV12-4
cdr3_aa: CASSLLAYTDTQYF; cdr3_nt: TGTGCCAGCAGTTTACTAGCGTACACAGATACGCAGTATTTT; j_call: TRBJ2-3; d_call: -; clone_size: -; v_call: TRBV12-3/TRBV12-4
cdr3_aa: CASSLGLPGDYEQYF; cdr3_nt: TGCGCCAGCAGCTTGGGACTCCCCGGGGACTACGAGCAGTACTTC; j_call: TRBJ2-7; d_call: -; clone_size: many; v_call: TRBV5-1
cdr3_aa: CSARDGGASGYNEQFF; cdr3_nt: TGCAGTGCTAGAGATGGGGGAGCTAGCGGGTACAATGAGCAGTTCTTC; j_call: TRBJ2-1; d_call: TRBD2; clone_size: many; v_call: TRBV20-1
cdr3_aa: CASSQVAGQGSSPLHF; cdr3_nt: TGTGCCAGCAGCCAAGTCGCAGGACAGGGGTCTTCACCCCTCCACTTT; j_call: TRBJ1-6; d_call: TRBD1; clone_size: few; v_call: TRBV4-2
cdr3_aa: CASSFGYYEQYF; cdr3_nt: TGTGCCAGCAGTTTTGGATACTACGAGCAGTACTTC; j_call: TRBJ2-7; d_call: -; clone_size: -; v_call: TRBV12-3/TRBV12-4
cdr3_aa: CASSAVGDQREICTDTQYF; cdr3_nt: TGTGCCAGCAGCGCGGTGGGGGACCAGCGGGAGATCTGCACAGATACGCAGTATTTT; j_call: TRBJ2-3; d_call: TRBD2; clone_size: -; v_call: TRBV9
cdr3_aa: CASSWGQPPSTYEQYF; cdr3_nt: TGTGCCAGCAGCTGGGGACAGCCACCAAGTACCTACGAGCAGTACTTC; j_call: TRBJ2-7; d_call: TRBD1; clone_size: -; v_call: TRBV7-6
cdr3_aa: CASSTTSGHEQFF; cdr3_nt: TGTGCCAGCAGTACCACTAGCGGGCATGAGCAGTTCTTC; j_call: TRBJ2-1; d_call: TRBD2; clone_size: few; v_call: TRBV12-3/TRBV12-4
cdr3_aa: CASSGVTYEQYF; cdr3_nt: TGTGCCAGCAGCGGGGTTACCTACGAGCAGTACTTC; j_call: TRBJ2-7; d_call: -; clone_size: few; v_call: TRBV14
cdr3_aa: CASSHSGEQYF; cdr3_nt: TGTGCCAGCAGTCATAGCGGCGAGCAGTACTTC; j_call: TRBJ2-7; d_call: -; clone_size: few; v_call: TRBV12-3/TRBV12-4
cdr3_aa: CASSLPLTQYF; cdr3_nt: TGTGCCAGCAGTCTTCCACTTACCCAGTACTTC; j_call: TRBJ2-5; d_call: -; clone_size: many; v_call: TRBV7-3
cdr3_aa: CASSFSYREGAHNEQFF; cdr3_nt: TGTGCCAGCAGCTTTTCTTATCGGGAGGGCGCCCACAATGAGCAGTTCTTC; j_call: TRBJ2-1; d_call: TRBD2; clone_size: many; v_call: TRBV5-4
cdr3_aa: CSAVGVNYNEQFF; cdr3_nt: TGCAGTGCTGTTGGAGTGAATTACAATGAGCAGTTCTTC; j_call: TRBJ2-1; d_call: -; clone_size: many; v_call: TRBV20-1
cdr3_aa: CASSLFSGKNEQFF; cdr3_nt: TGCGCCAGCAGCTTGTTTAGCGGGAAGAATGAGCAGTTCTTC; j_call: TRBJ2-1; d_call: TRBD2; clone_size: many; v_call: TRBV5-1
cdr3_aa: CASSRSGPQEAQYF; cdr3_nt: TGTGCCAGCTCGAGATCGGGCCCCCAAGAGGCCCAGTACTTC; j_call: TRBJ2-5; d_call: -; clone_size: once; v_call: TRBV7-2
cdr3_aa: CASSFDRGPMNTGELFF; cdr3_nt: TGTGCCAGCAGCTTCGACAGGGGGCCTATGAACACCGGGGAGCTGTTTTTT; j_call: TRBJ2-2; d_call: TRBD1; clone_size: -; v_call: TRBV9
cdr3_aa: CASSQDPGNEQFF; cdr3_nt: TGCGCCAGCAGCCAAGATCCCGGCAATGAGCAGTTCTTC; j_call: TRBJ2-1; d_call: -; clone_size: many; v_call: TRBV4-1
cdr3_aa: CAISERDRAESPLHF; cdr3_nt: TGTGCCATCAGTGAGCGTGACAGGGCGGAATCACCCCTCCACTTT; j_call: TRBJ1-6; d_call: TRBD1; clone_size: few; v_call: TRBV10-3
cdr3_aa: CASTWEQFYGYTF; cdr3_nt: TGTGCCAGCACCTGGGAACAGTTTTATGGCTACACCTTC; j_call: TRBJ1-2; d_call: -; clone_size: many; v_call: TRBV12-3/TRBV12-4
cdr3_aa: CASSQDLRIAKNIQYF; cdr3_nt: TGTGCCAGCAGCCAAGATCTAAGGATAGCCAAAAACATTCAGTACTTC; j_call: TRBJ2-4; d_call: -; clone_size: -; v_call: TRBV14
cdr3_aa: CASSLDSAGQPQHF; cdr3_nt: TGCGCCAGCAGCCTCGACTCGGCGGGGCAGCCCCAGCATTTT; j_call: TRBJ1-5; d_call: -; clone_size: many; v_call: TRBV5-1
cdr3_aa: CASAPQGWGSNQPQHF; cdr3_nt: TGTGCCAGCGCCCCCCAGGGGTGGGGTAGCAATCAGCCCCAGCATTTT; j_call: TRBJ1-5; d_call: -; clone_size: -; v_call: TRBV27
cdr3_aa: CSARLTDRGTERDSPRQFF; cdr3_nt: TGCAGTGCTCGACTCACGGACAGGGGAACGGAGCGGGACTCCCCGAGGCAGTTCTTC; j_call: TRBJ2-1; d_call: TRBD1; clone_size: many; v_call: TRBV20-1
cdr3_aa: CAIRTGQPQETQYF; cdr3_nt: TGTGCCATCAGGACTGGACAGCCCCAAGAGACCCAGTACTTC; j_call: TRBJ2-5; d_call: -; clone_size: -; v_call: TRBV10-3
cdr3_aa: CASSSHITLGQGLALGGYTF; cdr3_nt: TGTGCCAGCAGTTCCCATATAACCCTGGGACAGGGACTCGCTCTAGGCGGCTACACCTTC; j_call: TRBJ1-2; d_call: TRBD1; clone_size: few; v_call: TRBV27
cdr3_aa: CASSLTGLASETQYF; cdr3_nt: TGTGCCAGCAGTTTAACGGGACTAGCGTCGGAGACCCAGTACTTC; j_call: TRBJ2-5; d_call: TRBD2; clone_size: many; v_call: TRBV27
cdr3_aa: CASSLALGADTQYF; cdr3_nt: TGCGCCAGCAGCTTGGCCTTAGGAGCAGATACGCAGTATTTT; j_call: TRBJ2-3; d_call: -; clone_size: many; v_call: TRBV5-1
cdr3_aa: CATSAPTSSRYEQFF; cdr3_nt: TGTGCCACCAGTGCCCCGACTAGCAGTAGGTATGAGCAGTTCTTC; j_call: TRBJ2-1; d_call: TRBD2; clone_size: few; v_call: TRBV24-1
cdr3_aa: CASSLGEAGYNEQYF; cdr3_nt: TGTGCTAGCAGCTTAGGGGAGGCTGGGTACAATGAGCAGTACTTC; j_call: TRBJ2-5; d_call: -; clone_size: -; v_call: TRBV7-7
cdr3_aa: CASSSDPIDFIQETQYF; cdr3_nt: TGTGCCAGCAGCTCAGACCCAATAGACTTTATCCAAGAGACCCAGTACTTC; j_call: TRBJ2-5; d_call: -; clone_size: many; v_call: TRBV7-9
cdr3_aa: CASAIAGGYNEQFF; cdr3_nt: TGCGCCAGCGCCATAGCGGGAGGTTACAATGAGCAGTTCTTC; j_call: TRBJ2-1; d_call: TRBD2; clone_size: few; v_call: TRBV10-2
cdr3_aa: CSVEDTTYEQYF; cdr3_nt: TGCAGCGTTGAGGATACCACCTACGAGCAGTACTTC; j_call: TRBJ2-7; d_call: -; clone_size: -; v_call: TRBV29-1
cdr3_aa: CASSHIRGRGYGYTF; cdr3_nt: TGCGCCAGCAGCCACATCAGGGGGCGCGGTTATGGCTACACCTTC; j_call: TRBJ1-2; d_call: TRBD1; clone_size: -; v_call: TRBV4-1